The sequence of this T cell receptor beta chain was determined in a study of STAT5B mutations in CD4+ large granular lymphocyte leukemia. The repertoire was sequenced with immunoSEQ multiplex PCR; TCRdb's copy has only in-frame clones and lacks some. The sample has around 30,000 clones; roughly 75% are singletons. This CDR3 contains 9 residues. V gave up 11 bases and J gave up 8 bases; unmatched junction bases: 0. CDR1 WNHNN and CDR2 SYGVQD come from the germline V gene (reference sequence). The TCR originated in a human donor in good health. The material sequenced was CD4+ T cells from blood buffy coats. The J gene is TRBJ1-2, the V gene TRBV10-1; 9 nucleotides match TRBD1. CDR3 sequence (DNA): TGCGCCGACAGGGGGGGCTACACCTTC. Protein product: CADRGGYTF.